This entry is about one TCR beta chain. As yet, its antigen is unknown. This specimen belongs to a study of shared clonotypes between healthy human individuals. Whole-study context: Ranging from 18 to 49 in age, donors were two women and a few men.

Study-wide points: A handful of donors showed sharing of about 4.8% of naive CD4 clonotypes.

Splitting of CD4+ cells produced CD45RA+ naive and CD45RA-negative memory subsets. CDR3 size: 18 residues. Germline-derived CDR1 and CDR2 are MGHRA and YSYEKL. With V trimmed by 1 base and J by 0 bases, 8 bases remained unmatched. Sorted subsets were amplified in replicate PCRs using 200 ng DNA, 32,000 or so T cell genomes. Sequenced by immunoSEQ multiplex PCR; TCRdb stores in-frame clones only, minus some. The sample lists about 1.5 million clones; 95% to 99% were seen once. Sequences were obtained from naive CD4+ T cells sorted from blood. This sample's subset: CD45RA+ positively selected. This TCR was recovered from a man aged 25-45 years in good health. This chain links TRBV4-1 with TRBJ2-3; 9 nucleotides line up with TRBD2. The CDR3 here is CASSQGLLLAGSTDTQYF. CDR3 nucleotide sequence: TGCGCCAGCAGCCAAGGACTTCTGCTAGCGGGGAGCACAGATACGCAGTATTTT.